A single count supports the clone carrying this T cell receptor beta chain. What it binds is not known. Treatment defined: roughly 19 received Ad26.COV2.S at low or high dose, single or two shots; roughly five received placebo; per-sample allocation not given. Collection of the samples took place on day 63 after the first injection of vaccine or placebo. This sample is drawn from a study of Ad26.COV2.S vaccination and SARS-CoV-2 variants. For the study at large: The donor belonged to the COV1001 Ad26.COV2.S trial arm.

Only in-frame clones appear in the TCRdb table, and some are missing; sequencing was by immunoSEQ multiplex PCR. The table lists about 480,000 clones, about 83% of them singletons. Study results and caveats: Ad26.COV2.S recipients had broader spike-specific TCRs (P = 0.0014).

Sample: peripheral blood, taken in a trial of Ad26.COV2.S vaccine versus placebo. The receptor's source is a person aged 18-60 years who received the Ad26.COV2.S COVID-19 vaccine or a placebo.

The CDR3: CASSLSALRSTDTQYF. CDR3 DNA sequence: TGTGCCAGCAGTTTATCGGCCCTCAGGAGCACAGATACGCAGTATTTT. The rearrangement links TRBV27 to TRBJ2-3; D is uncertain. V lost 0 bases and J lost 0, with 10 bases in between. Germline CDR1 MNHEY, CDR2 SMNVEV (reference sequence). The CDR3 length is 16 residues.